These T cell receptor beta chains were read from a single sample in a study of control samples from healthy donors and cancer patients. Clones were read by immunoSEQ multiplex PCR, and TCRdb kept only the in-frame ones, dropping some. The table has 120,000 or so clones, roughly 90% seen once. The sequenced sample was PBMCs. These receptors were obtained from a woman aged 60 to 75 with lung cancer. The CDR3 runs from the conserved cysteine through the conserved F or W. The D gene is left open where the match is weak. For some rows the clone size is stated as once, few or many, or as a class when expanded; others skip it.

V gene	J gene	clone size	D gene	CDR3 DNA	CDR3 protein
TRBV19	TRBJ1-1	.	.	TGTGCCAGTAGTATAGTTGTATTTGTACCTGAAAGCGCTGAAGCTTTCTTT	CASSIVVFVPESAEAFF
TRBV6-2/TRBV6-3	TRBJ2-7	.	.	TGTGCCAGCAGTTATCACAGGGAGGGCTACGAGCAGTACTTC	CASSYHREGYEQYF
TRBV7-9	TRBJ2-1	.	.	TGTGCCAGCAGCTTAACGACCTCCTACAATGAGCAGTTCTTC	CASSLTTSYNEQFF
TRBV29-1	TRBJ2-3	.	.	TGCAGCGTTGATCTCGGACTATCAGATACGCAGTATTTT	CSVDLGLSDTQYF
TRBV10-3	TRBJ1-2	.	.	TGTGCCATCAGTGAACGGGGGGAGGAATATGGCTACACCTTC	CAISERGEEYGYTF
TRBV27	TRBJ1-4	few	.	TGTGCCAGCAGGCATCACAGGGCGACAGGTGAAAAACTGTTTTTT	CASRHHRATGEKLFF
TRBV14	TRBJ2-2	.	.	TGTGCCAGCAGCCCTGGGGCGGCGAACACCGGGGAGCTGTTTTTT	CASSPGAANTGELFF
TRBV6-1	TRBJ2-2	.	TRBD2	TGTGCCAGCAGTGTCCCAGCGGGAGGGCCGAACGGGGAGCTGTTTTTT	CASSVPAGGPNGELFF
TRBV29-1	TRBJ1-4	.	.	TGCAGCGTTGAAGCCCGCTCACCAACTAATGAAAAACTGTTTTTT	CSVEARSPTNEKLFF
TRBV24-1	TRBJ2-5	.	.	TGTGCCACCAGCTTTGGACGAGAGACCCAGTACTTC	CATSFGRETQYF
TRBV7-3	TRBJ2-3	.	TRBD2	TGTGCCAGCAGCTTAGGGACTAGCGGCACAGATACGCAGTATTTT	CASSLGTSGTDTQYF
TRBV6-1	TRBJ2-1	.	TRBD2	TGTGCCAGCAGTGGCCTTAGCGGGTTACCTTCTAGAAGCTCCTACAATGAGCAGTTCTTC	CASSGLSGLPSRSSYNEQFF
TRBV5-1	TRBJ1-3	.	.	TGCGCCAGCAGCTATTTTTCGGGGGAAACTGGAAACACCATATATTTT	CASSYFSGETGNTIYF
TRBV15	TRBJ2-1	few	TRBD2	TGTGCCACCAGCAGAGTAAGCGGGACTAGCGGGGTCAATGAGCAGTTCTTC	CATSRVSGTSGVNEQFF
TRBV18	TRBJ1-1	.	TRBD1	TGTGCCAGCTCACCGGTCAACCAGGGGGCGGTTACTGAAGCTTTCTTT	CASSPVNQGAVTEAFF
TRBV6-1	TRBJ2-6	.	.	TGTGCCAGCAGTGGAAAAGTGTTTTTAGGGACGGCTGGGGCCAACGTCCTGACTTTC	CASSGKVFLGTAGANVLTF
TRBV18	TRBJ2-5	.	.	TGTGCCAGCTCCCCCATGCCAGGGTCGCAAGAGACCCAGTACTTC	CASSPMPGSQETQYF
TRBV5-8	TRBJ1-5	.	.	TGTGCCAGCAGCTTATATTGGGGGACCAATCAGCCCCAGCATTTT	CASSLYWGTNQPQHF
TRBV6-5	TRBJ2-1	.	TRBD2	TGTGCCAGCGGGGTGAATAGCGGGAGATACAATGAGCAGTTCTTC	CASGVNSGRYNEQFF
TRBV6-5	TRBJ1-3	.	.	TGTGCCAGCAGTCAAAGGGGTCCTGGAAACACCATATATTTT	CASSQRGPGNTIYF
TRBV7-3	TRBJ1-5	.	.	TGTGCCAGCAGCTCCCGACGTCCTCGGGTTCCGGCACTCAATCAGCCCCAGCATTTT	CASSSRRPRVPALNQPQHF
TRBV4-1	TRBJ2-2	few	.	TGCGCCAGCAGCCAAGTCAATTTTATCGGACGGGACACCGGGGAGCTGTTTTTT	CASSQVNFIGRDTGELFF
TRBV18	TRBJ2-1	.	.	TGTGCCAGCTCACCACCTCTAGACCCCAGGAGTGAGCAGTTCTTC	CASSPPLDPRSEQFF
TRBV5-4	TRBJ2-7	.	.	TGTGCCAGCAGCTTGGCAGGTCCCTACGAGCAGTACTTC	CASSLAGPYEQYF
TRBV15	TRBJ1-3	.	.	TGTGCCACCAGCAGAGATTTAGGGATAACTGGAAACACCATATATTTT	CATSRDLGITGNTIYF
TRBV19	TRBJ1-1	.	.	TGTGCCAGTACAGGGCAGGGAGACACTGAAGCTTTCTTT	CASTGQGDTEAFF
TRBV3-1/TRBV3-2	TRBJ2-1	once	.	TGTGCCAGCACCTCAAAGGGGGGGGGCTACAATGAGCAGTTCTTC	CASTSKGGGYNEQFF
TRBV28	TRBJ1-4	.	.	TGTGCCAGCATCCACTATGAAAAACTGTTTTTT	CASIHYEKLFF
TRBV19	TRBJ1-1	.	TRBD1	TGTGCCAGTAGAGGGACAGGGGCGAACACTGAAGCTTTCTTT	CASRGTGANTEAFF
TRBV11-2	TRBJ1-3	once	.	TGTGCCAGCAGCTTAGCCGGACAGATGGACACCATATATTTT	CASSLAGQMDTIYF
TRBV19	TRBJ1-6	.	.	TGTGCCAGTAGTCTCAACAGGGACGATTCACCCCTCCACTTT	CASSLNRDDSPLHF
TRBV5-1	TRBJ1-1	.	.	TGCGCCAGCAACTTGGGGGTAGGGGGAGAAACTGAAGCTTTCTTT	CASNLGVGGETEAFF
TRBV25-1	TRBJ1-2	.	TRBD1	TGTGCCAGCAGTGGCGGACAGGGAAACTATGGCTACACCTTC	CASSGGQGNYGYTF
TRBV25-1	TRBJ1-2	.	TRBD1	TGTGCCAGCAGCCGGGACAGTCTCTATGGCTACACCTTC	CASSRDSLYGYTF
TRBV5-5	TRBJ2-7	.	TRBD2	TGTGCCAGCAGCTCAGTCGAGCGGGAGCCCTCCTACGAGCAGTACTTC	CASSSVEREPSYEQYF
TRBV6-5	TRBJ1-1	.	TRBD1	TGTGCCAGCACAACAGGGGCCAACACTGAAGCTTTCTTT	CASTTGANTEAFF
TRBV5-1	TRBJ2-2	.	.	TGCGCCAGCAGCGATAATCAGGGTGCCGGGGAGCTGTTTTTT	CASSDNQGAGELFF
TRBV19	TRBJ2-1	once	TRBD1	TGTGCCAGTAGTACAGCCGGGACAGCTAACAATGAGCAGTTCTTC	CASSTAGTANNEQFF
TRBV25-1	TRBJ1-3	once	.	TGTGCCAGCACACCCCTAACAGGGTCTGGAAACACCATATATTTT	CASTPLTGSGNTIYF
TRBV18	TRBJ1-5	.	TRBD1	TGTGCCAGCTCCCGGACAGGGACGTTGGGCAATCAGCCCCAGCATTTT	CASSRTGTLGNQPQHF
TRBV5-6	TRBJ1-2	.	.	TGTGCCAGCAGCTTGAGGACAGTGGAGGGCTACACCTTC	CASSLRTVEGYTF
TRBV7-2	TRBJ1-2	.	TRBD1	TGTGCCAGCAGCTTAGGGGGACAGGGGTCCTATGGCTACACCTTC	CASSLGGQGSYGYTF
TRBV7-8	TRBJ2-2	.	.	TGTGCCAGCAGCTTATTCAGGGATCCGAACACCGGGGAGCTGTTTTTT	CASSLFRDPNTGELFF
TRBV9	TRBJ2-1	.	.	TGTGCCAGCAGCCCGATGGTCGGGGGCAATGAGCAGTTCTTC	CASSPMVGGNEQFF
TRBV9	TRBJ1-3	.	TRBD1	TGTGCCAGCAGCGAAATTACACCCCGGGACAGCTCTGGAAACACCATATATTTT	CASSEITPRDSSGNTIYF
TRBV27	TRBJ2-5	.	.	TGTGCCAGCAGTTTCCGGGACAACCAAGAGACCCAGTACTTC	CASSFRDNQETQYF
TRBV18	TRBJ2-3	.	.	TGTGCCAGCTCACCTGGGGGGTTCACAGATACGCAGTATTTT	CASSPGGFTDTQYF
TRBV9	TRBJ2-2	.	TRBD2	TGTGCCAGCAGCGGACTAGCGGGAACAACCGGGGAGCTGTTTTTT	CASSGLAGTTGELFF
TRBV12-3/TRBV12-4	TRBJ2-2	.	.	TGTGCCAGCAGTTTAAAGGTTAACGGGGAGCTGTTTTTT	CASSLKVNGELFF
TRBV12-3/TRBV12-4	TRBJ1-5	.	TRBD1	TGTGCCAGCAGTTTAGGACAGGGAGAGCACCAGCATTTT	CASSLGQGEHQHF
TRBV27	TRBJ2-7	.	.	TGTGCCAGCAGTTTAAAAGTCTCCAGGACCTACGAGCAGTACTTC	CASSLKVSRTYEQYF
TRBV9	TRBJ1-3	.	TRBD1	TGTGCCAGCAGCGCAGGGACAGGTTTCATGAGTGGAAACACCATATATTTT	CASSAGTGFMSGNTIYF
TRBV7-9	TRBJ1-1	.	.	TGTGCCAGCAGCTTAGCGCTCACGGGGAACACTGAAGCTTTCTTT	CASSLALTGNTEAFF
TRBV10-3	TRBJ2-3	.	.	TGTGCCATCAGTGAGGGGGCGGAGTTTCCGCAGTATTTT	CAISEGAEFPQYF
TRBV18	TRBJ1-1	few	.	TGTGCCAGCTCACCACGGGACGGACGGGAGAACACTGAAGCTTTCTTT	CASSPRDGRENTEAFF